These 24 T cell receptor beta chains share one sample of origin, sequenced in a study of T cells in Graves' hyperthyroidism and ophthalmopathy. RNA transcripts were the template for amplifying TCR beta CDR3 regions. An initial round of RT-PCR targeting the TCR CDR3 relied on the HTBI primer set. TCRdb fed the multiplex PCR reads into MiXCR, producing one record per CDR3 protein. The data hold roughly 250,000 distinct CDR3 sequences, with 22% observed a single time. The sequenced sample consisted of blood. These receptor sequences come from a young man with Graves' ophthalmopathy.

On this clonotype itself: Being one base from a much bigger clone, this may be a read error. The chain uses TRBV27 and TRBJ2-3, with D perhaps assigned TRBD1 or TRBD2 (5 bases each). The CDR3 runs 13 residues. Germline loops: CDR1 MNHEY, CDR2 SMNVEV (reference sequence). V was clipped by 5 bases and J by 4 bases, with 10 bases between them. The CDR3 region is CASSDGGPDTQYF. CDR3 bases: TGTGCCAGCAGTGATGGGGGACCAGATACGCAGTATTTT.

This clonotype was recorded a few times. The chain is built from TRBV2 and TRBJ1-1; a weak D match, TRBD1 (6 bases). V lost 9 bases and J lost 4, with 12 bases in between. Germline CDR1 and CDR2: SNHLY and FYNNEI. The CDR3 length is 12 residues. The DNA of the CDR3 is TGTGCCAGAGAAGGGGGAGGCACTGAAGCTTTCTTT. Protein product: CAREGGGTEAFF.

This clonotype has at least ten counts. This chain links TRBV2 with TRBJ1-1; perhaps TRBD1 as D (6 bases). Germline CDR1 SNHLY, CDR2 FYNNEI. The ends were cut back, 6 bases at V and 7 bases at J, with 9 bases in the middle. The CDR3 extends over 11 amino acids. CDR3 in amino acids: CASSGTFEAFF. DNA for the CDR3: TGTGCCAGCAGCGGGACATTTGAAGCTTTCTTT.

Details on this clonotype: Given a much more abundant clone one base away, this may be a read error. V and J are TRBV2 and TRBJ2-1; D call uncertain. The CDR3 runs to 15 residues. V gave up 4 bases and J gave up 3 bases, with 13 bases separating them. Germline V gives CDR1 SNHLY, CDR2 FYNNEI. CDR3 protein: CASSGARPLYNEQFF. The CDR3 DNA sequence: TGTGCCAGCAGTGGAGCGCGGCCCCTCTACAATGAGCAGTTCTTC.

The CDR3 DNA follows: TGTGCCAGCAGCTTTCTCGGGAGAAGTCAAGAGACCCAGTACTTC. Translated, it gives CASSFLGRSQETQYF. The J gene is TRBJ2-5, the V gene TRBV5-6; perhaps TRBD2 as D (6 bases). The V and J ends lost 2 bases and 2 bases respectively, with 13 bases between them. The CDR3 spans 15 residues. Germline V lookup: CDR1 SGHDT, CDR2 YYEEEE.

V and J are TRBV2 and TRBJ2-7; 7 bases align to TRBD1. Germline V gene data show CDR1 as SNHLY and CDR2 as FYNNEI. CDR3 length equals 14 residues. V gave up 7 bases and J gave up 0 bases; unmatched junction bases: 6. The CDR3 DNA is TGTGCCAGCATTCAGGACAGGAGCTCCTACGAGCAGTACTTC. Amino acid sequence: CASIQDRSSYEQYF.

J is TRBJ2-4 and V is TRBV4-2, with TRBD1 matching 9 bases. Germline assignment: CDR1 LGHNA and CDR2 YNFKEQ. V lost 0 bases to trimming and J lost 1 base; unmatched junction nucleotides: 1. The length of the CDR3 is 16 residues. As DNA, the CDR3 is TGTGCCAGCAGCCAAGATGACAGGGGGGCCAAAAACATTCAGTACTTC. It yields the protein CASSQDDRGAKNIQYF.

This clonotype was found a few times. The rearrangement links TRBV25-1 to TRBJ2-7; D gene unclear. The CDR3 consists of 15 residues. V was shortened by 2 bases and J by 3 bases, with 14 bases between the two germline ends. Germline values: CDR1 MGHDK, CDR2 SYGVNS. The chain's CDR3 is CASSENLGKNYEQYF. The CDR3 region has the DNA TGTGCCAGCAGTGAAAATTTGGGCAAAAACTACGAGCAGTACTTC.

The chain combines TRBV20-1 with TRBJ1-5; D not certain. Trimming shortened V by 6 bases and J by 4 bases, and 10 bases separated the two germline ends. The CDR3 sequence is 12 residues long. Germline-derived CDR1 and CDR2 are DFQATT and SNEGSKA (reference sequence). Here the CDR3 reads CSAESGNQPQHF. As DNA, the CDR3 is TGCAGTGCGGAGAGCGGTAATCAGCCCCAGCATTTT.

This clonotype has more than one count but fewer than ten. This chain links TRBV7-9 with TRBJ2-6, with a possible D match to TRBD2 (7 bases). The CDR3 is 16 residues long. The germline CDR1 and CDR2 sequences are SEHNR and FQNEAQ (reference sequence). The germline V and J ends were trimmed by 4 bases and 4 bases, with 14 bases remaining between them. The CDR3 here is CASSWGGGRGANVLTF. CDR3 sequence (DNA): TGTGCCAGCAGCTGGGGGGGGGGGCGCGGGGCCAACGTCCTGACTTTC.

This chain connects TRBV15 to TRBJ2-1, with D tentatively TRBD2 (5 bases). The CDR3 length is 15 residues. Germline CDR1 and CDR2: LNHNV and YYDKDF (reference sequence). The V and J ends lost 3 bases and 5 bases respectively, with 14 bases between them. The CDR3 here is CATSRALHSDNEQFF. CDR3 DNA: TGTGCCACCAGCAGGGCTCTTCATAGCGACAATGAGCAGTTCTTC.

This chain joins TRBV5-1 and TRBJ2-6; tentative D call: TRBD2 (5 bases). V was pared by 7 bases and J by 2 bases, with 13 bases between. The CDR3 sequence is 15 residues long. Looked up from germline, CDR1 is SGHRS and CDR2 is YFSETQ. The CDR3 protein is CASAPVGAGANVLTF. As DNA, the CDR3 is TGCGCCAGCGCCCCGGTCGGGGCTGGGGCCAACGTCCTGACTTTC. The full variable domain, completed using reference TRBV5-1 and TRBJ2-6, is KAGVTQTPRYLIKTRGQQVTLSCSPISGHRSVSWYQQTPGQGLQFLFEYFSETQRNKGNFPGRFSGRQFSNSRSEMNVSTLELGDSALYLCASAPVGAGANVLTFGAGSRLTVL.

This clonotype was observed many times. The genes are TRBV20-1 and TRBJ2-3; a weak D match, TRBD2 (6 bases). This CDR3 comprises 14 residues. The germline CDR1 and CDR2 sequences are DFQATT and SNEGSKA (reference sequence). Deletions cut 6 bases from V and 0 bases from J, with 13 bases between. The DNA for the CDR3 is TGCAGTGCCCTTAGCGGCTCTAGCACAGATACGCAGTATTTT. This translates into CSALSGSSTDTQYF.

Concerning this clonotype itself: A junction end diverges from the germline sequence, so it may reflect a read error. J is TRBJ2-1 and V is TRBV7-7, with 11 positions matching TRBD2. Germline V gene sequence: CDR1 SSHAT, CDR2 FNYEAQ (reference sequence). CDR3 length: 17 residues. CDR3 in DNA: TGTGCTAGCAGCTTAGGACTAGCGGGCCGGATGGGGAATGAGCAGTTCTTC. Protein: CASSLGLAGRMGNEQFF.

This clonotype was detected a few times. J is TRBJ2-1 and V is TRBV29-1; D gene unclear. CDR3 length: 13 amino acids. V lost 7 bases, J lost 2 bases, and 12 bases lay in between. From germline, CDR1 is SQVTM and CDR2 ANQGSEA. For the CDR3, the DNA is TGCAGCGCTCCCACGGGTGCCTACAATGAGCAGTTCTTC. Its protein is CSAPTGAYNEQFF.

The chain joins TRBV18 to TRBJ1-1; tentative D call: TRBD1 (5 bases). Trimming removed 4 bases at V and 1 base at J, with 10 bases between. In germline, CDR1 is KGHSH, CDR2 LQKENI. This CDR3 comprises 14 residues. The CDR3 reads CASSRQSENTEAFF. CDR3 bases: TGTGCCAGCTCACGACAGTCAGAGAACACTGAAGCTTTCTTT.

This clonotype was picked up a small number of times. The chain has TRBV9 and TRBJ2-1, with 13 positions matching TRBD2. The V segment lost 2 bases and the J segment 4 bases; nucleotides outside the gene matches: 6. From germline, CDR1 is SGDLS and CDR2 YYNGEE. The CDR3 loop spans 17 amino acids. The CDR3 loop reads CASSVGLAGVYYNEQFF. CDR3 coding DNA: TGTGCCAGCAGCGTTGGACTAGCGGGAGTCTATTACAATGAGCAGTTCTTC.

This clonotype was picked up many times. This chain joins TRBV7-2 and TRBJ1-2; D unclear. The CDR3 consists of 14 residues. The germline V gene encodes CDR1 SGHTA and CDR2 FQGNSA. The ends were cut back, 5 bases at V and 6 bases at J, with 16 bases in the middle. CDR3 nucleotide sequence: TGTGCCAGCAGCACGTACTTATTCAGGCATGGCTACACCTTC. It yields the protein CASSTYLFRHGYTF.

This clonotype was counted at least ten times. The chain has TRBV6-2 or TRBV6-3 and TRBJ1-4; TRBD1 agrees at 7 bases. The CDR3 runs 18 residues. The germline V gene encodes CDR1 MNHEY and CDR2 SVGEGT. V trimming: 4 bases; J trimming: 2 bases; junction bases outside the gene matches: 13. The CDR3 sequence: CASSSPRAGGATNEKLFF. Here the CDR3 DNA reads TGTGCCAGCAGTTCCCCGCGGGCAGGGGGGGCGACTAATGAAAAACTGTTTTTT.

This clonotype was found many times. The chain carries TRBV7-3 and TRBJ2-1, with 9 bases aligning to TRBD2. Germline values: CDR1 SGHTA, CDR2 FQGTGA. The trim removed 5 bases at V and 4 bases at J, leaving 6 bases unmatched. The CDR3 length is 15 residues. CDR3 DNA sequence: TGTGCCAGCAGCGCTGCGGGAGGGCCGTACAATGAGCAGTTCTTC. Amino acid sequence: CASSAAGGPYNEQFF.

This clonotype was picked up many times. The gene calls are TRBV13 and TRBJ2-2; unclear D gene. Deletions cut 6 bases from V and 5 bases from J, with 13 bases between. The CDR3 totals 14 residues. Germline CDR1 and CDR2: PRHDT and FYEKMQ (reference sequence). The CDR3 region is CASSRDRRTGELFF. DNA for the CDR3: TGTGCCAGCAGTCGCGACCGGCGAACCGGGGAGCTGTTTTTT.

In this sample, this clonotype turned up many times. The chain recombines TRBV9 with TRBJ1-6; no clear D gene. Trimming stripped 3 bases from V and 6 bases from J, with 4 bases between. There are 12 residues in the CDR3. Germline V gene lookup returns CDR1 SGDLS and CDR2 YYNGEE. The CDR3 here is CASSGSNSPLHF. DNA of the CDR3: TGTGCCAGCAGCGGGAGTAATTCACCCCTCCACTTT. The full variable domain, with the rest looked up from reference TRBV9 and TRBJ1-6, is DSGVTQTPKHLITATGQRVTLRCSPRSGDLSVYWYQQSLDQGLQFLIQYYNGEERAKGNILERFSAQQFPDLHSELNLSSLELGDSALYFCASSGSNSPLHFGNGTRLTVT.

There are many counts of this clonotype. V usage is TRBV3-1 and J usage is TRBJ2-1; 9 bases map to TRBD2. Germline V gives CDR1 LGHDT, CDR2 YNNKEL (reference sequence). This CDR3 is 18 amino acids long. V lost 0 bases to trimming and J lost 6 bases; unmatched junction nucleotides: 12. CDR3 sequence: CASSQDQLRGLAFNEQFF. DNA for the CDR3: TGTGCCAGCAGCCAAGACCAACTAAGGGGACTAGCTTTCAATGAGCAGTTCTTC.

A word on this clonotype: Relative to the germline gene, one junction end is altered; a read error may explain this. In DNA, the CDR3 is TGTGCCGGGAGTGTTATAAGGGCCACTGAAGCTTTCTTT. Translating gives CAGSVIRATEAFF. This chain links TRBV30 with TRBJ1-1; D is undetermined. The CDR3 loop spans 13 amino acids. Germline V gene lookup returns CDR1 GTSNPN and CDR2 SVGIG (reference sequence). Using reference TRBV30 and TRBJ1-1 for the parts outside the CDR3, the full variable domain is SQTIHQWPATLVQPVGSPLSLECTVEGTSNPNLYWYRQAAGRGLQLLFYSVGIGQISSEVPQNLSASRPQDRQFILSSKKLLLSDSGFYLCAGSVIRATEAFFGQGTRLTVV.